This TCR beta chain was captured by sequencing in a study of blood T cell repertoires in COVID-19. Study information: Material from acute and convalescent COVID-19 was sourced from the United States, Italy and Spain.

Original processing methods: By means of reference gene primer amplification, nucleated cell counts were estimated. The method was immunoSEQ multiplex PCR; TCRdb's version includes in-frame clones alone and lacks a portion of them. The V and J calls and the clone size are those of that table, but D and trimming were determined from the DNA. The sample lists around 310,000 clones, approximately 92% occurring once. This CDR3 contains 15 residues. Per germline, CDR1 MNHEY and CDR2 SVGAGI. Germline trimming cut 5 bases from V and 7 bases from J; bases unmatched to any gene: 7. The J gene is TRBJ2-1, the V gene TRBV6-5; 11 bases are shared with TRBD2. What was sequenced was peripheral blood. This TCR came from a woman in her 30s with COVID-19, enrolled during active disease. CDR3 region: CASSRTSGGVNEQFF. CDR3 bases: TGTGCCAGCAGTCGAACTAGCGGGGGAGTGAATGAGCAGTTCTTC.